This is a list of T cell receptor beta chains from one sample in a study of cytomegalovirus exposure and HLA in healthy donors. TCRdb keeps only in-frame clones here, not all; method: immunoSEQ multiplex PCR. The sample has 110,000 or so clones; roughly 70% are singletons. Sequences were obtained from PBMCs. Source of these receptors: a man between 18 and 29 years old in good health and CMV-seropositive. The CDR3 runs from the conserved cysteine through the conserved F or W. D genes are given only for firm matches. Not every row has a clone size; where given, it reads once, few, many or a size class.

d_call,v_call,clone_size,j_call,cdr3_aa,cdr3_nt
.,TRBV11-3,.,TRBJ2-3,CASSSTWAGTQYF,TGTGCCAGCAGCTCCACTTGGGCGGGTACGCAGTATTTT
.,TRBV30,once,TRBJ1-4,CAWSVWRATNEKLFF,TGTGCCTGGAGTGTATGGAGAGCAACTAATGAAAAACTGTTTTTT
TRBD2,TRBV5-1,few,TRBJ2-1,CASSSWEGKQFF,TGCGCCAGCAGCTCGTGGGAGGGGAAGCAGTTCTTC
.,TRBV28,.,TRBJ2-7,CASSLRQGTYEQYF,TGTGCCAGCAGTTTAAGGCAGGGGACCTACGAGCAGTACTTC
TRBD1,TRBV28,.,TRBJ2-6,CASSLGDRAGANVLTF,TGTGCCAGCAGTTTAGGGGACAGGGCTGGGGCCAACGTCCTGACTTTC
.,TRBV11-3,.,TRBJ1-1,CASSLSGSVNTEAFF,TGTGCCAGCAGCTTATCAGGCTCCGTGAACACTGAAGCTTTCTTT
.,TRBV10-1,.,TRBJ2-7,CASSELSSYEQYF,TGCGCCAGCAGTGAACTCTCCTCCTACGAGCAGTACTTC
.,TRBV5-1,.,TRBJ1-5,CASSLEAPNQPQHF,TGCGCCAGCAGCTTGGAAGCCCCTAATCAGCCCCAGCATTTT
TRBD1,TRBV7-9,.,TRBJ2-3,CASSPRDSYGTDTQYF,TGTGCCAGCAGCCCCCGGGACAGCTACGGCACAGATACGCAGTATTTT
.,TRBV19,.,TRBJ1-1,CASSIGEVTTEAFF,TGTGCCAGTAGTATTGGGGAGGTTACCACTGAAGCTTTCTTT
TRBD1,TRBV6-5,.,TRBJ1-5,CASSTGENQPQHF,TGTGCCAGCAGTACAGGGGAGAATCAGCCCCAGCATTTT
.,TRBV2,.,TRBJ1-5,CASSGWAESNQPQHF,TGTGCCAGCAGTGGGTGGGCCGAAAGCAATCAGCCCCAGCATTTT
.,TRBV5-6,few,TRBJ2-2,CASTRRTGELFF,TGTGCCAGCACCCGCAGGACCGGGGAGCTGTTTTTT
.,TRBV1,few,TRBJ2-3,CTSSQEISRPQYF,TGCACCAGCAGCCAAGAGATTAGTCGTCCGCAGTATTTT